This note documents a single TCR beta chain sequence. The clone's antigen remains unknown. The record has no base qualities; no much larger clone is one base away. This entry is derived from a study of cytomegalovirus exposure and HLA in healthy donors (dated by TCRdb to the late 2010s). Study-wide context: An earlier analysis of roughly 570 of the donors reported under 300 Gb of sequence data and about 120 million unique TCR beta sequences obtained from 180 million or so T cells. An early release that covered about 600 HLA-typed donors contained about 300 gigabases of sequencing data and tens of millions of unique TCR sequences. Of the roughly 400 genotyped donors, 65% to 90% were placed in the genetic ancestry cluster associated with self-reported Caucasian donors. The study aimed to test whether signatures of past pathogen exposure could be identified by cataloging public T cell receptors. The study profiled the T cell repertoires of fewer than 850 subjects by immunosequencing and related them to cytomegalovirus serostatus. Besides the first cohort of roughly 700 subjects, a separate validation cohort made up of 120 different subjects was used. High-throughput TCR immunosequencing, statistical association of individual TCRs with disease status, and machine learning were combined to predict cytomegalovirus infection status. In a later analysis, previously published TCR beta repertoires from fewer than 750 donors were re-analyzed and high-resolution HLA genotyping was added so that TCR occurrence patterns could be studied. Rather than using new phenotypic data, the later analysis identified candidate immune exposures from TCR beta sequences and from how often those sequences occurred across donors. An earlier analysis of fewer than 700 of the donors applied high-throughput TCR beta sequencing to assess whether each TCR beta V gene segment acted as functional or pseudogenic. Donor age, sex, ethnicity and CMV serostatus were compiled together with the repertoire data. In a later genetic analysis, genome-wide SNP genotypes for about three fifths of the 666 donors were used, and that subset was treated as a discovery cohort. Every repertoire in the discovery cohort had been generated on one and the same sequencing platform. HLA typing included class I and class II loci at four-digit resolution. Typing coverage differed by locus: A, B, C, DRB1 and DQB1 were typed in about 629-640 donors, DQA1 in about 500, DPA1 in 606, and DPB1 in around 490. Because of strong linkage in the cohort, roughly five DR-DQ haplotypes were treated as single units for association and clustering. On average, about 200,000 unique TCR beta nucleotide sequences were sequenced per donor among a few hundred genotyped donors of the cohort, with 15% to 20% of those sequences being non-productive. General conclusions and limits of the study: According to the authors, the approach could potentially be generalized to other disease states and immunological phenotypes. According to a later analysis, TCR association rates differed among HLA loci, with DRB1 alleles showing the most associated TCRs and HLA-C alleles showing the fewest. Cytomegalovirus status was reported to be diagnosed by the classifier with high specificity and sensitivity in both the original and validation cohorts. In a later genetic analysis, fewer N-insertions in productive TCRs were reported among donors in an Asian-associated ancestry cluster than the roughly 640-donor mean. A cluster of highly shared sequence variants was judged likely to represent a technical artifact of the sequencing pipeline. A later analysis found that most CMV-associated TCR beta chains appeared HLA-restricted, with HLA associations seemingly driven largely by CMV exposure. V-gene and J-gene trimming of TCR beta chains was associated with a missense DCLRE1C variant in a later genetic analysis, and the association was replicated in an independent cohort. Because counts were too low, some 17 rarely observed V segments, including chromosome 9 orphons, were left out of the earlier analysis of approximately 500 of the donors. Because some donors lacked HLA typing at each locus, the association tests relied only on the typed subset. Across donors, most TCR sequences were observed very rarely, whereas some public TCRs were present in many individuals. In a later analysis, several top co-occurrence clusters were reported to appear linked to parvovirus B19, influenza, CMV and Epstein-Barr virus. In this cohort, only TCR beta chains were sequenced, and detectable features were limited by the absence of alpha or paired-chain data. The only immune exposure information available for the cohort was CMV serostatus. A further reported finding was that TCR beta sequences accurately predicted the HLA-A and HLA-B alleles for most subjects in the first cohort. Specific HLA alleles were associated with 15,000 to 20,000 TCR beta sequences at a false discovery rate of 0.05 in a later analysis. In vitro tests confirmed that a few of the cytomegalovirus-associated TCR beta chains recognize cytomegalovirus antigens. In a later analysis, HLA-associated TCR beta chains were found to be more clonally expanded and to have lower generation probabilities than equally common non-associated chains. In the study, 164 TCR beta chains were listed as associated with cytomegalovirus. Presence/absence analyses assumed roughly uniform sequencing depth across donors, an assumption that may not hold. Broadly in line with IMGT annotations, most TCR beta V segments showed up in productive rearrangements about 87% or about 30% of the time in an earlier analysis of several hundred of the donors. Assigning TCR associations to individual alleles was difficult when HLA alleles, especially DR and DQ, strongly co-occurred. Linkage disequilibrium might explain the correlated functional status among segregating V segments, but an unknown experimental factor could not be excluded.

Receptor amplification or capture employed the immunoSEQ multiplex PCR assay. For the multiplex PCR, a mixture combining 60 forward primers for TCR Vbeta segments and 13 reverse primers for TCR Jbeta segments was used. A multiplex PCR assay on genomic DNA amplified the CDR3 region of rearranged TCR beta genes. On the Illumina HiSeq System, the amplified TCR beta libraries were sequenced as 87-base-pair reads. Per the authors' processing: A later analysis counted some 74 million unique TCR beta chains across the 550 to 700 repertoires, and roughly 10 million of these chains were shared by at least two donors. Raw reads were error-corrected and collapsed into unique sequences with a nearest-neighbor algorithm that merged closely related sequences to remove PCR and sequencing errors. CDR3 sequences were aligned to IMGT reference sequences to assign V, D and J gene segments. Each retained sequence needed at least a six-nucleotide match to both a V gene segment and a J gene segment. Rearrangements were classified as productive when the CDR3 lacked stop codons and remained in frame with V and J, and all other rearrangements were classified as non-productive. Following IMGT convention, CDR3 was defined as the stretch from the second conserved V-encoded cysteine to the conserved J-encoded phenylalanine. In an earlier analysis of more than 550 of the donors, sequences lacking an unambiguous match to a single V gene segment were excluded. An earlier analysis of fewer than 650 of the donors classified V segments as functional when productive rearrangements were above 56.7% and as segregating when the standard deviation between donors was above 5%. A statistical classification framework was built for diagnosing cytomegalovirus status from the catalog of TCR beta chain sequences. In a later analysis, V and J genes were assigned by comparing TCR nucleotide sequences against IMGT/GENE-DB human TR gene sequences. In a later analysis, CDR3 sequences and most-parsimonious VDJ recombination scenarios were assigned using the TCRdist pipeline. In a later analysis, every TCR beta chain was defined by the combination of its CDR3 amino acid sequence and its V-gene family, and reads without a unique V-gene family were dropped. A later analysis removed nearly 600 highly shared, low-generation-probability nucleotide sequences to deal with suspected cross-contamination and a sequencing artifact. For each public chain, a later analysis derived a clonal expansion index from normalized ranks of inferred template counts within each repertoire. In a later analysis, generation probabilities were computed with a VDJ recombination model fitted to out-of-frame rearrangements, and the resulting probabilities were checked against IGoR. Hypergeometric tests were used in a later analysis to score TCR-TCR, TCR-HLA and TCR-CMV co-occurrence, with a repertoire-size bias correction applied to the TCR pairs. In a later analysis, false discovery rates were estimated by permuting HLA or CMV assignments 20 times. In a later analysis, co-occurring TCRs were grouped with DBSCAN, and TCRdist sequence similarity was added when clustering was performed within HLA-allele-positive subsets. Repertoires with fewer than 30,000 or more than 120,000 public chains, plus five repertoires with anomalous nucleotide sharing, were excluded from co-occurrence clustering. TCRdb re-hosts the immuneACCESS table, in-frame sequences only. Its copies lack some clones; in the studies checked, an unresolved V gene accounts for under half of them, and the cause for the rest is not known. The V and J calls and clone size are taken from that table; D and trimming were inferred from the DNA. Present in this sample are tens of thousands of clones, 60% to 75% of which were seen just once. 20% to 25% of the sample lies in the top ten.

The cohort consisted of more than 650 healthy bone marrow donors. All cohort members were sampled while nominally healthy, although unrecorded immune exposures were likely present. The donor was CMV seropositive and was included in the group of 300 or so seropositive cohort members. A peripheral blood sample was provided by each donor, and peripheral blood mononuclear cells were used for TCR beta sequencing. The Qiagen DNeasy Blood Extraction Kit was used to extract genomic DNA from the blood cell samples. The sample was PBMCs. This receptor was identified in a middle-aged man in good health and CMV-seropositive.

CDR3 sequence: CASSVRGGPRRDEQYF. The bases are TGTGCCAGCAGTGTCCGGGGAGGCCCGAGACGGGACGAGCAGTACTTC. The chain is made from TRBV7-2 and TRBJ2-7, with TRBD2 perhaps the D gene, on 6 matching bases. Cut back by 6 bases and 5 bases, the V and J ends lie 23 bases apart. Based on the germline V gene, the CDR1 and CDR2 sequences are SGHTA and FQGNSA. Including cysteine and phenylalanine, the CDR3 has 16 amino acids. Only the CDR3 portion is preserved as DNA: 48 bases, with reading frame beginning at the first base. The reference TRBV7-2 and TRBJ2-7 proteins fill in what lies around the CDR3, so the full variable domain reads GAGVSQSPSNKVTEKGKDVELRCDPISGHTALYWYRQSLGQGLEFLIYFQGNSAPDKSGLPSDRFSAERTGGSVSTLTIQRTQQEDSAVYLCASSVRGGPRRDEQYFGPGTRLTVT.